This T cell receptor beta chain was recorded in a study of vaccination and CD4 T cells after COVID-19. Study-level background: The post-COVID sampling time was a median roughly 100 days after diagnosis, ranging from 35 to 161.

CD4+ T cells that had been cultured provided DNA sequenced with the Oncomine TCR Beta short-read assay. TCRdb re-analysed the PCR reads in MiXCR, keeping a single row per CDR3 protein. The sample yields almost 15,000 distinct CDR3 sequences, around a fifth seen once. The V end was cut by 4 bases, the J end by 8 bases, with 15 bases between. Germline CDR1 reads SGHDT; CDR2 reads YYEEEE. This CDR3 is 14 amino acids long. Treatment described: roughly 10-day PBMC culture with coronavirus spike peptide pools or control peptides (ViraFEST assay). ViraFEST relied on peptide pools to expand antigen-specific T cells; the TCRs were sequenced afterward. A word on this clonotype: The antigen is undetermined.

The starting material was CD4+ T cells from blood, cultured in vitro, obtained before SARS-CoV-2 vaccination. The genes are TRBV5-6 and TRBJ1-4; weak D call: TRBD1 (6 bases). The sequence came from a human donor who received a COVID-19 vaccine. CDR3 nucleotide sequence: TGTGCCAGCAGCGACAGGACGTGGCGGGAAAAACTGTTTTTT. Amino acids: CASSDRTWREKLFF.